Listed here are 25 T cell receptor beta chains from one sample, sequenced in a study of molecular identifiers for immune sequencing clone quantification. One entry per CDR3 protein, called by TCRdb with MiXCR from the PCR reads. Among roughly 320,000 distinct CDR3 sequences listed, over 20% were seen once. What was sequenced was naive CD8+ T cells from blood, with Jurkat cell RNA spiked in. The subset was: FACS-sorted CD8+CD4-CCR7+CD45RA+ naive T cells. Receptor source: a human donor in good health. Some libraries in this study had Jurkat cell RNA spiked in.

This clonotype has a count of ten or more. CDR3 sequence reads: CASSQEDLNEKLFF. CDR3 coding DNA: TGTGCCAGCAGCCAAGAGGACCTCAATGAAAAACTGTTTTTT. This chain links TRBV4-2 with TRBJ1-4; D is unclear. Between the trimmed V and J ends, which lost 0 bases and 5 bases, there was a span of 7 bases. The CDR3 runs to 14 residues. Germline V gene sequence: CDR1 LGHNA, CDR2 YNFKEQ.

To note about this clonotype: A much larger clone sits a single nucleotide away, making a read error possible. The chain joins TRBV4-3 to TRBJ2-3, with D possibly called TRBD1 or TRBD2 (5 bases each). V was pared by 0 bases and J by 7 bases, with 8 bases between. CDR3 size: 13 residues. The germline V gene has CDR1 LGHNA and CDR2 YSLEER. The CDR3 is CASSQDVGHTQYF. The CDR3 nucleotides read TGCGCCAGCAGCCAAGATGTGGGACATACGCAGTATTTT.

This clonotype showed up many times. The chain carries TRBV2 and TRBJ1-2; D perhaps matches TRBD1 (6 bases). CDR1 is SNHLY, CDR2 FYNNEI, per germline. V was cut by 7 bases and J by 4 bases, with 16 bases left in between. The length of the CDR3 is 14 residues. CDR3 nucleotide sequence: TGTGCCAGCATTGGGGACACATTAGGCTATGGCTACACCTTC. Protein product: CASIGDTLGYGYTF.

Details on this clonotype: A clone one base away is much larger, so this may be a read error. The chain joins TRBV7-8 to TRBJ2-3; D is unresolved. The germline V and J ends were trimmed by 1 base and 8 bases, with 16 bases remaining between them. CDR3 length equals 15 residues. Looked up from germline, CDR1 is SGHVS and CDR2 is FQNEAQ. This CDR3 is CASSLDLSLRGTQYF. The CDR3, as DNA: TGTGCCAGCAGCTTAGACCTGAGTCTTAGAGGTACGCAGTATTTT.

The genes are TRBV6-5 and TRBJ2-3; 8 positions agree with TRBD1. The CDR3 is 15 residues long. The germline gives CDR1 MNHEY, CDR2 SVGAGI. V lost 6 bases to trimming and J lost 5 bases; unmatched junction nucleotides: 10. The CDR3 coding sequence is TGTGCCAGCAGGCTTCCGGGACAGGATATAGATACGCAGTATTTT. This encodes CASRLPGQDIDTQYF.

This clonotype came up many times. The chain joins TRBV28 to TRBJ1-1; tentative D call: TRBD1 (6 bases). The V end lost 4 bases, the J end lost 9 bases, and 12 bases lay between the germline ends. The germline V gene encodes CDR1 MDHEN and CDR2 SYDVKM. CDR3 length: 12 amino acids. CDR3 sequence: CASSSDSFKAFF. In DNA, the CDR3 is TGTGCCAGCAGTTCGGACAGTTTTAAAGCTTTCTTT.

This clonotype was detected ten times or more. V and J are TRBV4-1 and TRBJ1-5; 9 nucleotides align to TRBD1. The CDR3 runs to 16 residues. Germline loops: CDR1 MGHRA, CDR2 YSYEKL. J lost 2 bases, V lost 1 base, and 3 bases had no gene match. CDR3 in DNA: TGCGCCAGCAGCCAAGTGTGGACAGGGGGCAATCAGCCCCAGCATTTT. This sequence encodes CASSQVWTGGNQPQHF.

This clonotype was detected ten times or more. The rearrangement uses TRBV5-4 and TRBJ2-7; no firm D call. V was cut by 0 bases and J by 2 bases, with 9 bases left in between. Germline V gene sequence: CDR1 SGHNT, CDR2 YYREEE (reference sequence). The CDR3 totals 14 residues. The CDR3 DNA sequence: TGTGCCAGCAGCTTGGAGGCAACGGCCTACGAGCAGTACTTC. Translating it yields CASSLEATAYEQYF.

This clonotype came up many times. The rearrangement links TRBV6-6 to TRBJ2-5, with D perhaps matching TRBD2 (5 bases). Deletions cut 7 bases from V and 7 bases from J, with 19 bases between. The CDR3 loop spans 14 amino acids. Germline CDR1 MNHNY, CDR2 SVGAGI (reference sequence). The chain's CDR3 is CASTLLGELWTQYF. DNA for the CDR3: TGTGCCAGCACCCTACTCGGGGAGTTGTGGACCCAGTACTTC.

This clonotype was found many times. This chain connects TRBV6-6 to TRBJ2-3; D is unclear. The CDR3 spans 17 residues. V was shortened by 1 base and J by 0 bases, with 14 bases between the two germline ends. CDR1 is MNHNY, CDR2 SVGAGI, per germline (reference sequence). CDR3 sequence (DNA): TGTGCCAGCAGTTACTTTCTTGGCGGTACTAGCACAGATACGCAGTATTTT. Translating it yields CASSYFLGGTSTDTQYF.

This clonotype has more than one count but fewer than ten. The germline gene is not matched at one end of the junction; a read error may be the cause. The chain employs TRBV20-1 and TRBJ1-3; 8 bases are shared with TRBD1. The CDR3 has 17 residues. CDR1 and CDR2 from the germline V gene are DFQATT and SNEGSKA (reference sequence). The CDR3 sequence: CSASSLQGAFSGNTIYF. DNA for the CDR3: TGTAGTGCTAGCTCCTTGCAGGGGGCCTTCTCTGGAAACACCATATATTTT.

This clonotype appeared a few times. The chain carries TRBV6-2 or TRBV6-3 and TRBJ2-7; D unresolved. The V gene lost 5 bases and the J gene lost 3 bases, with 17 bases spanning the gap. CDR1 and CDR2 from the germline V gene are MNHEY and SVGEGT. The CDR3 is made up of 15 amino acids. The CDR3 protein is CASSDAGRTHYEQYF. CDR3 coding DNA: TGTGCCAGCAGTGACGCCGGGCGGACCCACTACGAGCAGTACTTC.

As to this clonotype: This could be a read error, since a much larger clone is one nucleotide away. The V gene is TRBV7-9, the J gene TRBJ2-5; 10 bases are a match to TRBD2. The CDR3 runs 16 residues. The germline gives CDR1 SEHNR, CDR2 FQNEAQ (reference sequence). The CDR3 DNA reads as TGTGCCAGCAGCCCTCCCTCAGCGGGGGGGGAAGAGGCCCAGTACTTC. Encoded protein: CASSPPSAGGEEAQYF.

This clonotype was detected ten times or more. The junction does not match germline at one end; this may be a read error. J is TRBJ2-7 and V is TRBV6-6; D might be TRBD2 (6 bases). The CDR3 covers 18 residues. The V gene's germline CDR1 is MNHNY and CDR2 SVGAGI (reference sequence). As DNA, the CDR3 is TGTGCCAGCAGTTACTCCGGAATCATAAACTGGGACGGCGGAGAGGGAGGCTTC. This gives the protein CASSYSGIINWDGGEGGF.

This clonotype appeared many times. The rearrangement uses TRBV12-3 or TRBV12-4 and TRBJ1-1; D call uncertain. The CDR3 extends over 12 amino acids. Trimming took 7 bases from V and 0 from J, leaving 6 bases between them. The CDR3 here is CASTAMNTEAFF. DNA of the CDR3: TGTGCCAGCACCGCTATGAACACTGAAGCTTTCTTT.

This clonotype was observed once. This may come from a read error, since a much larger clone is one base off. The V and J genes are TRBV2 and TRBJ1-1; 7 bases agree with TRBD1. The CDR3 runs to 15 residues. Germline assignment: CDR1 SNHLY and CDR2 FYNNEI. The CDR3 region is CASGELTGLNPEAFF. CDR3 DNA sequence: TGTGCCAGCGGTGAATTGACAGGGTTGAACCCTGAAGCTTTCTTT.

This clonotype was observed at least ten times. The gene calls are TRBV3-1 and TRBJ2-2; no reliable D call. V lost 0 bases, J lost 5 bases, and 7 bases lay in between. CDR3 length: 14 amino acids. The germline gives CDR1 LGHDT, CDR2 YNNKEL (reference sequence). CDR3: CASSQDVGTGELFF. In DNA form, the CDR3 reads TGTGCCAGCAGCCAAGACGTGGGAACCGGGGAGCTGTTTTTT. Looking up the rest from reference TRBV3-1 and TRBJ2-2 gives the full variable domain: DTAVSQTPKYLVTQMGNDKSIKCEQNLGHDTMYWYKQDSKKFLKIMFSYNNKELIINETVPNRFSPKSPDKAHLNLHINSLELGDSAVYFCASSQDVGTGELFFGEGSRLTVL.

This clonotype occurred many times. The chain recombines TRBV4-1 with TRBJ1-6; no clear D. Germline values: CDR1 MGHRA, CDR2 YSYEKL. V was cut by 3 bases and J by 13 bases, with 13 bases left in between. There are 13 residues in the CDR3. CDR3 nucleotide sequence: TGCGCCAGCAGCCAGCCTCAGTTGCCGCCCCTCCACTTT. This codes for CASSQPQLPPLHF.

This clonotype has at least ten counts. The chain links TRBV20-1 to TRBJ2-7; no reliable D call. The V end was cut by 3 bases, the J end by 1 base, with 7 bases between. The CDR3 is made up of 12 amino acids. Germline CDR1 is DFQATT and CDR2 is SNEGSKA (reference sequence). The CDR3 DNA reads as TGCAGTGCTAGCGAGTTGTCCTACGAGCAGTACTTC. Protein: CSASELSYEQYF.

This clonotype was seen many times. The CDR3 DNA reads as TGTGCCAGCAGCTCCACCGGGGAGCTGTTTTTT. This sequence encodes CASSSTGELFF. This chain links TRBV7-6 with TRBJ2-2; D is uncertain. The ends were cut back, 4 bases at V and 4 bases at J, with 1 base in the middle. CDR1 and CDR2 from the germline V gene are SGHVS and FNYEAQ. The CDR3 consists of 11 residues.

This clonotype has at least ten counts. This sequence joins TRBV20-1 and TRBJ1-3; D unresolved. V was pared by 0 bases and J by 0 bases, with 9 bases between. This CDR3 contains 15 residues. Germline CDR1 and CDR2: DFQATT and SNEGSKA (reference sequence). The CDR3 loop reads CSARDLHHSGNTIYF. CDR3 DNA sequence: TGCAGTGCTAGAGATCTCCACCACTCTGGAAACACCATATATTTT.

This clonotype came up a few times. Lacking the conserved final phenylalanine or tryptophan, this CDR3 likely reflects a read error. The rearrangement links TRBV6-1 to TRBJ2-7, with D possibly being TRBD1 (5 bases). The germline CDR1 and CDR2 sequences are MNHNS and SASEGT. V lost 3 bases and J 2 bases, leaving 14 bases between the germline ends. The CDR3 loop spans 15 amino acids. Here the CDR3 DNA reads TGTGCCAGCAGTGACCGTTTTCCAGGGACCTACGAGCAGTACCTC. The encoded protein is CASSDRFPGTYEQYL.

This clonotype appeared many times. The chain is built from TRBV7-9 and TRBJ2-1, with TRBD2 matching 13 bases. The CDR3 length is 16 residues. V lost 4 bases to trimming and J lost 11 bases; unmatched junction nucleotides: 11. Germline lookup yields CDR1 SEHNR and CDR2 FQNEAQ (reference sequence). The DNA for the CDR3 is TGTGCCAGCAGCTCTAGCTCAGGACTAGCGGGAGTTAAGCAGTTCTTC. Protein: CASSSSSGLAGVKQFF.

V is TRBV7-9 and J is TRBJ2-7; 9 nucleotides agree with TRBD1. The CDR3 totals 16 residues. Per the germline V gene, CDR1 is SEHNR and CDR2 is FQNEAQ (reference sequence). J gave up 5 bases and V 5 bases, and 13 bases lay outside the gene matches. In DNA, the CDR3 is TGTGCCAGCAGCCCAGGACAGGGGAAGTCCCCGCACGAGCAGTACTTC. As protein: CASSPGQGKSPHEQYF.

This clonotype has only a few counts. The genes are TRBV27 and TRBJ2-3, with 7 bases aligning to TRBD1. In germline, CDR1 is MNHEY, CDR2 SMNVEV (reference sequence). The CDR3 is made up of 17 amino acids. The ends lost 3 bases at V and 2 bases at J; junction bases unmatched: 11. CDR3: CASSFRRTGPDTDTQYF. CDR3 in DNA: TGTGCCAGCAGTTTTAGGAGGACAGGACCCGACACAGATACGCAGTATTTT.